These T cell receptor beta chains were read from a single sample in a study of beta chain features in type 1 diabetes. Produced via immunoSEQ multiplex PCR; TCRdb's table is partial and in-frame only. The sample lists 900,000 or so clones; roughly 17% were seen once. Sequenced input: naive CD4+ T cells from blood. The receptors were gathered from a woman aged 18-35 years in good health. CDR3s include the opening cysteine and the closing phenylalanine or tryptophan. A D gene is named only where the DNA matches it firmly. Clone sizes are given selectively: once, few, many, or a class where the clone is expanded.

cdr3_nt: TGTGCCACGACAACAGGGGGCTTGTATCAGCCCCAGCATTTT
cdr3_aa: CATTTGGLYQPQHF
clone_size: few
v_call: TRBV28
d_call: TRBD1
j_call: TRBJ1-5

cdr3_nt: TGTGCCAGCAGCCCGACTAGCGGCGAGTCCTACGAGCAGTACTTC
cdr3_aa: CASSPTSGESYEQYF
clone_size: .
v_call: TRBV7-2
d_call: TRBD2
j_call: TRBJ2-7

cdr3_nt: TGTGCCAGCAGCTTGCGGGCAGGGAATACGCAGTATTTT
cdr3_aa: CASSLRAGNTQYF
clone_size: few
v_call: TRBV5-6
d_call: .
j_call: TRBJ2-3

cdr3_nt: TGTGCCAGCATTCTCGGGACAATCGGAGATACGCAGTATTTT
cdr3_aa: CASILGTIGDTQYF
clone_size: few
v_call: TRBV6-1
d_call: .
j_call: TRBJ2-3

cdr3_nt: TGTGCCAGCAGTTTATTTGAGAGCGGGAGGGTGAATGAGCAGTTCTTC
cdr3_aa: CASSLFESGRVNEQFF
clone_size: few
v_call: TRBV28
d_call: TRBD2
j_call: TRBJ2-1

cdr3_nt: TGTGCCATCAGTGAGGTAGGCACTGAAGCTTTCTTT
cdr3_aa: CAISEVGTEAFF
clone_size: .
v_call: TRBV10-3
d_call: .
j_call: TRBJ1-1

cdr3_nt: TGCGCCAGCTGCGAGCCTGGGGATACGCAGTATTTT
cdr3_aa: CASCEPGDTQYF
clone_size: few
v_call: TRBV5-1
d_call: .
j_call: TRBJ2-3

cdr3_nt: TGTGCCAGCAGCTCCGGAGCCCAGGGTGAAGCTTTCTTT
cdr3_aa: CASSSGAQGEAFF
clone_size: .
v_call: TRBV7-3
d_call: .
j_call: TRBJ1-1

cdr3_nt: TGTGCCAGCAGCCAGACAGGGGCTGGGGCCAACGTCCTGACTTTC
cdr3_aa: CASSQTGAGANVLTF
clone_size: .
v_call: TRBV5-4
d_call: TRBD1
j_call: TRBJ2-6

cdr3_nt: TGCAGTGCCAAAGGTCCAGATACGCAGTATTTT
cdr3_aa: CSAKGPDTQYF
clone_size: .
v_call: TRBV20-1
d_call: .
j_call: TRBJ2-3

cdr3_nt: TGCGCCAGCAGTCGGGCACTAGCGGTCACTAGCTCCTACAATGAGCAGTTCTTC
cdr3_aa: CASSRALAVTSSYNEQFF
clone_size: few
v_call: TRBV4-3
d_call: TRBD2
j_call: TRBJ2-1

cdr3_nt: TGTGCCAGCAGTTCAGTGGGACAGGGTAACGAGCAGTACTTC
cdr3_aa: CASSSVGQGNEQYF
clone_size: .
v_call: TRBV28
d_call: TRBD1
j_call: TRBJ2-7

cdr3_nt: TGTGCCAGCAGCTTACGGTGGACAGACCCAGACTCTGGGGCCAACGTCCTGACTTTC
cdr3_aa: CASSLRWTDPDSGANVLTF
clone_size: .
v_call: TRBV7-2
d_call: .
j_call: TRBJ2-6

cdr3_nt: TGTGCCAGCCGGACTAGCGGCGAAAAAAACATTCAGTACTTC
cdr3_aa: CASRTSGEKNIQYF
clone_size: few
v_call: TRBV18
d_call: TRBD2
j_call: TRBJ2-4

cdr3_nt: TGTGCCAGCAGCTTATCCGGGTTGGGGAACACTGAAGCTTTCTTT
cdr3_aa: CASSLSGLGNTEAFF
clone_size: few
v_call: TRBV7-3
d_call: .
j_call: TRBJ1-1

cdr3_nt: TGTGCCAGCAGCTTAACGGGAGGGCCTAACTCTGGAAACACCATATATTTT
cdr3_aa: CASSLTGGPNSGNTIYF
clone_size: .
v_call: TRBV7-3
d_call: .
j_call: TRBJ1-3

cdr3_nt: TGTGCCAGCAGCCGGACTAGTAGTCATGAAAACATTCAGTACTTC
cdr3_aa: CASSRTSSHENIQYF
clone_size: .
v_call: TRBV28
d_call: TRBD2
j_call: TRBJ2-4

cdr3_nt: TGTGCCAGCAGCTTTACCGGGACTAGCGGGAACAATGAGCAGTTCTTC
cdr3_aa: CASSFTGTSGNNEQFF
clone_size: .
v_call: TRBV7-2
d_call: TRBD2
j_call: TRBJ2-1

cdr3_nt: TGTGCCAGTAGTTTCTTGGGAAACAGGGCCCATCTAGGTCCTGGAAACACCATATATTTT
cdr3_aa: CASSFLGNRAHLGPGNTIYF
clone_size: once
v_call: TRBV28
d_call: .
j_call: TRBJ1-3

cdr3_nt: TGTGCCAGCTCAACCCTAGGACATATTACTTCTGGGGCCAACGTCCTGACTTTC
cdr3_aa: CASSTLGHITSGANVLTF
clone_size: few
v_call: TRBV18
d_call: .
j_call: TRBJ2-6

cdr3_nt: TGTGCCAGCAGCCGAGGGCAGATCCGGGCTTTCTTT
cdr3_aa: CASSRGQIRAFF
clone_size: .
v_call: TRBV7-2
d_call: .
j_call: TRBJ1-1

cdr3_nt: TGCGCCAGCAGCCCGGGCCAGGGTAACACAGATACGCAGTATTTT
cdr3_aa: CASSPGQGNTDTQYF
clone_size: few
v_call: TRBV5-1
d_call: .
j_call: TRBJ2-3

cdr3_nt: TGTGCCAGCAGCTTGGTTGGGGGGAACTATGGCTACACCTTC
cdr3_aa: CASSLVGGNYGYTF
clone_size: .
v_call: TRBV5-6
d_call: .
j_call: TRBJ1-2

cdr3_nt: TGTGCCAGCAGCCTCCATGCTGGCGGGGAGCTGTTTTTT
cdr3_aa: CASSLHAGGELFF
clone_size: .
v_call: TRBV11-3
d_call: .
j_call: TRBJ2-2

cdr3_nt: TGTGCCAGCAGCTCTCGACTAGCGGTAGACAATGAGCAGTTCTTC
cdr3_aa: CASSSRLAVDNEQFF
clone_size: .
v_call: TRBV5-4
d_call: TRBD2
j_call: TRBJ2-1

cdr3_nt: TGTGCCAGCAATGACAGGTCAAACTATGGCTACACCTTC
cdr3_aa: CASNDRSNYGYTF
clone_size: few
v_call: TRBV28
d_call: .
j_call: TRBJ1-2

cdr3_nt: TGTGCCAGCAGTTTAAGCTGGGGGTACGAGCAGTACTTC
cdr3_aa: CASSLSWGYEQYF
clone_size: few
v_call: TRBV27
d_call: .
j_call: TRBJ2-7

cdr3_nt: TGTGCAGGAGGGGGGACAGGATACAATGAGCAGTTCTTC
cdr3_aa: CAGGGTGYNEQFF
clone_size: .
v_call: TRBV28
d_call: TRBD1
j_call: TRBJ2-1

cdr3_nt: TGTGCCAGCAGTAGAACGACAGGCATCAATCAGCCCCAGCATTTT
cdr3_aa: CASSRTTGINQPQHF
clone_size: few
v_call: TRBV6-5
d_call: .
j_call: TRBJ1-5

cdr3_nt: TGTGCCACCAGCACGCCCTTTCCGAACACTGAAGCTTTCTTT
cdr3_aa: CATSTPFPNTEAFF
clone_size: .
v_call: TRBV15
d_call: .
j_call: TRBJ1-1

cdr3_nt: TGTGCCAGCAGTAGCGGGAGAGTTCTCAATGAGCAGTTCTTC
cdr3_aa: CASSSGRVLNEQFF
clone_size: .
v_call: TRBV6-5
d_call: TRBD2
j_call: TRBJ2-1

cdr3_nt: TGTGCCAGCAGCCAAGAAGCGACAGATCGAGGCTACGAGCAGTACTTC
cdr3_aa: CASSQEATDRGYEQYF
clone_size: few
v_call: TRBV4-2
d_call: .
j_call: TRBJ2-7

cdr3_nt: TGCGCCAGCAGCCAAGGCGGGAGTCGCCGTGAAGAGCAGTACTTC
cdr3_aa: CASSQGGSRREEQYF
clone_size: .
v_call: TRBV4-3
d_call: TRBD2
j_call: TRBJ2-7

cdr3_nt: TGTGCCAGCAGCATAAGACAGGTGGTCTACAATGAGCAGTTCTTC
cdr3_aa: CASSIRQVVYNEQFF
clone_size: .
v_call: TRBV27
d_call: .
j_call: TRBJ2-1

cdr3_nt: TGTGCCACCCTCGGAACAGGGTACAATGAGCAGTTCTTC
cdr3_aa: CATLGTGYNEQFF
clone_size: .
v_call: TRBV10-3
d_call: .
j_call: TRBJ2-1

cdr3_nt: TGCGCCAGCAGCCGGGTCGGGGGCATCAACACTGAAGCTTTCTTT
cdr3_aa: CASSRVGGINTEAFF
clone_size: .
v_call: TRBV5-1
d_call: .
j_call: TRBJ1-1